Listed here is a single T cell receptor beta chain. Its antigen is unidentified. Data came from immunoSEQ multiplex PCR; TCRdb stores just in-frame clones and leaves some out. Of roughly 250,000 clones listed, around 87% are singletons. Germline V CDR1 and CDR2: SGHNT, YYREEE (reference sequence). Trimming at V came to 7 bases and at J to 5 bases, leaving 8 bases not matched to a gene. The CDR3 has 14 residues. The data were obtained in a study of cytomegalovirus exposure and HLA in healthy donors. Study at large: The roughly 110 validation repertoires were reported in a later analysis to have been generated on the same platform as the 500 to 700 first-cohort repertoires.

Study outcomes and limitations: Rare sequences made up most TCRs, while some public TCRs were found in many donors. According to reports, the classifier identified cytomegalovirus status with high specificity and sensitivity.

J is TRBJ1-1 and V is TRBV5-4, with 10 nucleotides matching TRBD1. This clonotype was obtained from a woman under 30 in good health and CMV-seronegative. Input material: PBMCs. The CDR3 bases are TGTGCCAGCGGGCCTGGACAGGGGGAAACTGAAGCTTTCTTT. Protein sequence: CASGPGQGETEAFF.